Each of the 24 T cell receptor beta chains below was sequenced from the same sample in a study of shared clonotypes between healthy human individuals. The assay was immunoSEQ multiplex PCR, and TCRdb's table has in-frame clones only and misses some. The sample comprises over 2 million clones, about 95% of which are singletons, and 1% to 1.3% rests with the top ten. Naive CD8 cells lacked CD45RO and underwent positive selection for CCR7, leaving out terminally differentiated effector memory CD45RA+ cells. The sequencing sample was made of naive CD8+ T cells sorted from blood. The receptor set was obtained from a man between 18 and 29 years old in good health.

The CDR3 coding sequence is TGTGCCAGCAGCTTGGCGGCCAGCCTTAATTACGAGCAGTACTTC. Its translation: CASSLAASLNYEQYF. This chain uses TRBV5-5 with TRBJ2-7; D uncertain. Germline V CDR1 and CDR2: SGHKS, YYEKEE (reference sequence). The V end lost 0 bases, the J end lost 4 bases, and 14 bases lay between the germline ends. This CDR3 spans 15 amino acids.

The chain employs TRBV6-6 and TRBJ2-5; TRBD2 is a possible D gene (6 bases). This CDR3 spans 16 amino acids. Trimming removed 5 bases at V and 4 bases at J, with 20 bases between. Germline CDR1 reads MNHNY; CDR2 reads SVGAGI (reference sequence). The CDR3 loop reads CASSLSGRLLGETQYF. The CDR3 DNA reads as TGTGCCAGCAGTCTCTCCGGGAGACTATTGGGAGAGACCCAGTACTTC.

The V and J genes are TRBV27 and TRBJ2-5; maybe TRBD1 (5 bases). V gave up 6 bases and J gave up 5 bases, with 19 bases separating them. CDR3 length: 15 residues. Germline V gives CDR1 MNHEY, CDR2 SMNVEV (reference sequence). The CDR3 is CASSSDSLSWETQYF. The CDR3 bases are TGTGCCAGCAGCTCCGACAGCCTCTCTTGGGAGACCCAGTACTTC.

The CDR3 region has the DNA TGCGCCAGCAGCCAAGCATGGGGACCCGGGACAGCTTCCTACGAGCAGTACTTC. This translates into CASSQAWGPGTASYEQYF. The chain recombines TRBV4-1 with TRBJ2-7, with 7 positions matching TRBD1. V shed 1 base, J shed 1 base, and the junction held 13 bases outside the gene matches. The CDR3 has 18 amino acids. Germline CDR1 is MGHRA and CDR2 is YSYEKL.

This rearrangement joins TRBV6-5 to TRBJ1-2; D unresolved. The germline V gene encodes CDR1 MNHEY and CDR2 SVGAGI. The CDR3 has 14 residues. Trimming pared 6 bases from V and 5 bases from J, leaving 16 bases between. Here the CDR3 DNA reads TGTGCCAGCAGAGGACTTGACCGGATTTATGGCTACACCTTC. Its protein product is CASRGLDRIYGYTF.

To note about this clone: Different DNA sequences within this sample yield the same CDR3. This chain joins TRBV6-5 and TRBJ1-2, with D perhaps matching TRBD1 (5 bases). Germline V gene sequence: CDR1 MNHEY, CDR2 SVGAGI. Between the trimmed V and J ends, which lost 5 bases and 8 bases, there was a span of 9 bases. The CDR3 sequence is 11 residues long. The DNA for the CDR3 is TGTGCCAGCAGTACGGGGGAAGGCTACACCTTC. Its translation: CASSTGEGYTF.

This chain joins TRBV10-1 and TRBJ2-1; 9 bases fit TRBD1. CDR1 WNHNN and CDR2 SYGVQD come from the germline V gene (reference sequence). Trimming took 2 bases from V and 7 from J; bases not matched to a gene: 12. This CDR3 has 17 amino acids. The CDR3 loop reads CASSEEAGTGTKNEQFF. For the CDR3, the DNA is TGCGCCAGCAGTGAGGAGGCCGGGACAGGGACGAAAAATGAGCAGTTCTTC.

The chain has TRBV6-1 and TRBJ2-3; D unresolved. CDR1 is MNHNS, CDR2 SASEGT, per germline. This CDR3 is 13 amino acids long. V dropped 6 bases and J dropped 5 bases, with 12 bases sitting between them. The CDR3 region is CASRTDWGDTQYF. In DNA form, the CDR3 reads TGTGCCAGCAGAACAGATTGGGGAGATACGCAGTATTTT.

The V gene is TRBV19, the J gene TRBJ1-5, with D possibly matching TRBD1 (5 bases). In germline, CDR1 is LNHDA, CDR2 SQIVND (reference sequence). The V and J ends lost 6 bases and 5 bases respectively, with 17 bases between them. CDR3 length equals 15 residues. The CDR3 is CASRPGTGIDQPQHF. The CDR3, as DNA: TGTGCCAGTAGACCTGGGACCGGGATAGATCAGCCCCAGCATTTT.

CDR3 DNA sequence: TGCGCCAGCAGCCAACAGGACTCCATGTACTCCTATAATTCACCCCTCCACTTT. As protein: CASSQQDSMYSYNSPLHF. The rearrangement uses TRBV4-1 and TRBJ1-6; D uncertain. V lost 2 bases and J 0 bases, leaving 14 bases between the germline ends. This CDR3 is 18 amino acids long. Germline V gene lookup returns CDR1 MGHRA and CDR2 YSYEKL.

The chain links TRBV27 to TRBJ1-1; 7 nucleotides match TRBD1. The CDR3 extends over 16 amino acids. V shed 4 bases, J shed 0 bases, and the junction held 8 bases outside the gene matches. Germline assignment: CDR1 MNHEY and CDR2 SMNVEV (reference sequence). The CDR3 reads CASSYGRGSMNTEAFF. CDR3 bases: TGTGCCAGCAGTTATGGCAGGGGGAGCATGAACACTGAAGCTTTCTTT.

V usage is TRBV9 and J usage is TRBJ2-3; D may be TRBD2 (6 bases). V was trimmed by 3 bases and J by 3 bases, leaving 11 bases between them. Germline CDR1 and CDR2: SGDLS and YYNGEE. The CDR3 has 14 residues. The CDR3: CASSAGDLTDTQYF. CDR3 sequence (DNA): TGTGCCAGCAGCGCTGGGGACTTGACAGATACGCAGTATTTT.

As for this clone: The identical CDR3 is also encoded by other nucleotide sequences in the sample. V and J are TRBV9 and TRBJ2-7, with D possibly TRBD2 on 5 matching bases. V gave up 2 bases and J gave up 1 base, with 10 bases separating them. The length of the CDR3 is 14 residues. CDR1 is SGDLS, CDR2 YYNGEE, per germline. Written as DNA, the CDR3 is TGTGCCAGCAGCGTTGGAGGCAGTTCCTACGAGCAGTACTTC. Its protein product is CASSVGGSSYEQYF.

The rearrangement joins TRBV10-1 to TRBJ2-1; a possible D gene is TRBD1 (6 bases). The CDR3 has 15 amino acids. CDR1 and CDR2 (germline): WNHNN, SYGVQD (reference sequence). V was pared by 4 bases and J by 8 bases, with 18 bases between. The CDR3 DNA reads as TGCGCCAGCAGTGTCGGCAGGGGATTAATCGATGAGCAGTTCTTC. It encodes CASSVGRGLIDEQFF.

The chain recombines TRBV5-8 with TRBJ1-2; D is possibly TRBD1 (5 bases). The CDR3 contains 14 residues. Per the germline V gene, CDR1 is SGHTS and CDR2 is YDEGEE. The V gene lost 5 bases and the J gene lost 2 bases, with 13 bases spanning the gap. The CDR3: CASSKRTSNYGYTF. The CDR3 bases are TGTGCCAGCAGTAAAAGGACATCCAACTATGGCTACACCTTC. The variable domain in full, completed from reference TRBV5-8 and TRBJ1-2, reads EAGVTQSPTHLIKTRGQQATLRCSPISGHTSVYWYQQALGLGLQFLLWYDEGEERNRGNFPPRFSGRQFPNYSSELNVNALELEDSALYLCASSKRTSNYGYTFGSGTRLTVV.

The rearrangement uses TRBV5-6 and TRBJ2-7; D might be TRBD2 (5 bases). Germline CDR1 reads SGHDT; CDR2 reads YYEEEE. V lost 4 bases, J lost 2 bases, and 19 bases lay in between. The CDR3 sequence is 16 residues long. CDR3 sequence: CASSPPPGWRTYEQYF. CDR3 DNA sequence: TGTGCCAGCAGCCCCCCTCCGGGATGGAGGACCTACGAGCAGTACTTC.

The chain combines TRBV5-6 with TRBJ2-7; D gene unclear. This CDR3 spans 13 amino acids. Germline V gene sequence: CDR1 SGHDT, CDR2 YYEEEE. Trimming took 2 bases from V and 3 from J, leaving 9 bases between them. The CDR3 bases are TGTGCCAGCAGCTTTTCCTGGGACTACGAGCAGTACTTC. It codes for CASSFSWDYEQYF.

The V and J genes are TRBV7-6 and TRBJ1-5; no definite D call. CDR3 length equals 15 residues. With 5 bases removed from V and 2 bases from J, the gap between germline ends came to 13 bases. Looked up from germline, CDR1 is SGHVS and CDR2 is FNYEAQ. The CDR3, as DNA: TGTGCCAGCAGCCCCCGGTTGGGAGGCAATCAGCCCCAGCATTTT. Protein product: CASSPRLGGNQPQHF. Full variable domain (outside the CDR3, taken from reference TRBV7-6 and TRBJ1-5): GAGVSQSPRYKVTKRGQDVALRCDPISGHVSLYWYRQALGQGPEFLTYFNYEAQQDKSGLPNDRFSAERPEGSISTLTIQRTEQRDSAMYRCASSPRLGGNQPQHFGDGTRLSIL.

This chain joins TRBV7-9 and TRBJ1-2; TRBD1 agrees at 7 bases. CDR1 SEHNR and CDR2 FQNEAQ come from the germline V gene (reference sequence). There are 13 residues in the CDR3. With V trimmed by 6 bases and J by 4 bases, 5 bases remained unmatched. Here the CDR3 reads CASSPGGIYGYTF. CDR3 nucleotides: TGTGCCAGCAGTCCAGGGGGGATCTATGGCTACACCTTC.

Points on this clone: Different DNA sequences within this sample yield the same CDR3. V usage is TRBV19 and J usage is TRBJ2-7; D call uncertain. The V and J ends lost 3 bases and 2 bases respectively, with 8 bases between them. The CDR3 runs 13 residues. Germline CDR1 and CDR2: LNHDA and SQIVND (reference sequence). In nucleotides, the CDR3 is TGTGCCAGTAGTATTCGTCCAGCCTACGAGCAGTACTTC. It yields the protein CASSIRPAYEQYF. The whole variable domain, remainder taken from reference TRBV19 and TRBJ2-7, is DGGITQSPKYLFRKEGQNVTLSCEQNLNHDAMYWYRQDPGQGLRLIYYSQIVNDFQKGDIAEGYSVSREKKESFPLTVTSAQKNPTAFYLCASSIRPAYEQYFGPGTRLTVT.

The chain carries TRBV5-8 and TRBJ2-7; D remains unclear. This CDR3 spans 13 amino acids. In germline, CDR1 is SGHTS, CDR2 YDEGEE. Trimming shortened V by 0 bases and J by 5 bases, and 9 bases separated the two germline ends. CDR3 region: CASSLAGSDEQYF. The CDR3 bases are TGTGCCAGCAGCTTGGCCGGCTCGGACGAGCAGTACTTC.

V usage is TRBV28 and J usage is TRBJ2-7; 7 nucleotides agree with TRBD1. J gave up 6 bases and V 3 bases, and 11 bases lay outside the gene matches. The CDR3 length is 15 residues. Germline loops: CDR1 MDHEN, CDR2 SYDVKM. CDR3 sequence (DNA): TGTGCCAGCAGTTTTCGAGGGGGCGTACCAGGCGAGCAGTACTTC. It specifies CASSFRGGVPGEQYF.

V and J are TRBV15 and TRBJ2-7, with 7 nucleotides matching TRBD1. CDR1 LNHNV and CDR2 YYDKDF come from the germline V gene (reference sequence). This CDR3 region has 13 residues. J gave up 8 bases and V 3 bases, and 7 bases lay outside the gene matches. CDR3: CATSSPDRRKQYF. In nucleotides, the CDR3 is TGTGCCACCAGCAGCCCGGACAGGAGGAAGCAGTACTTC.

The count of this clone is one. The CDR3 DNA is TGCGCCAGCAGCCAAGCGGAAGGGACCTCCTACGAGCAGTACTTC. Residues: CASSQAEGTSYEQYF. This chain links TRBV4-1 with TRBJ2-7; D may match TRBD1 or TRBD2 (5 bases each). V lost 1 base to trimming and J lost 0 bases, with 10 bases between them. The CDR3 is 15 residues long. The V gene's germline CDR1 is MGHRA and CDR2 YSYEKL.